The next 22 T cell receptor beta chains were all read from a single sample in a study of blood T cell repertoires in COVID-19. The assay was immunoSEQ multiplex PCR, and TCRdb's table has in-frame clones only and misses some. Of under 350,000 clones in the sample, 75% to 90% were seen once. The sample comprised peripheral blood. The receptors here all came from a middle-aged man with acute or convalescent COVID-19.

CDR3 sequence: CASSIPGVSGANVLTF. CDR3 nucleotide sequence: TGTGCCAGTAGTATCCCAGGGGTCTCCGGGGCCAACGTCCTGACTTTC. The rearrangement uses TRBV19 and TRBJ2-6, with D possibly TRBD1 on 6 matching bases. With 3 bases removed from V and 4 bases from J, the gap between germline ends came to 13 bases. Germline CDR1 LNHDA, CDR2 SQIVND (reference sequence). The CDR3 totals 16 residues.

V usage is TRBV5-6 and J usage is TRBJ2-1; TRBD2 might be the D (5 bases). Germline CDR1 SGHDT, CDR2 YYEEEE. The CDR3 has 15 residues. Deletions cut 4 bases from V and 2 bases from J, with 13 bases between. CDR3 protein: CASSNRDYTYNEQFF. The CDR3 DNA sequence: TGTGCCAGCAGCAACCGGGATTACACCTACAATGAGCAGTTCTTC.

The rearrangement links TRBV12-3 or TRBV12-4 to TRBJ1-4; no definite D call. CDR3 length equals 12 residues. The V end was cut by 3 bases, the J end by 5 bases, with 4 bases between. CDR3 protein: CASSFGNEKLFF. The CDR3 DNA sequence: TGTGCCAGCAGTTTCGGGAATGAAAAACTGTTTTTT.

This clone was recorded once. The CDR3 region has the DNA TGTGCCAGCAAGGAGGAGAGGGCGGGGGGCACAGATACGCAGTATTTT. It is translated as CASKEERAGGTDTQYF. V usage is TRBV2 and J usage is TRBJ2-3, with 7 bases aligning to TRBD2. Germline loops: CDR1 SNHLY, CDR2 FYNNEI. The CDR3 length is 16 residues. V was pared by 7 bases and J by 1 base, with 11 bases of the junction left unmatched.

The V and J genes are TRBV7-9 and TRBJ1-5; TRBD1 matches 12 bases. J gave up 6 bases and V 3 bases, and 6 bases lay outside the gene matches. Germline CDR1 and CDR2: SEHNR and FQNEAQ (reference sequence). This CDR3 spans 16 amino acids. For the CDR3, the DNA is TGTGCCAGCAGCTTGGGGGGGACAGGGGGCGGTCAGCCCCAGCATTTT. Protein sequence: CASSLGGTGGGQPQHF.

The DNA for the CDR3 is TGTGCCAGTCGGCGAGAAGGGGTCTCTAACTATGGCTACACCTTC. It yields the protein CASRREGVSNYGYTF. The rearrangement links TRBV19 to TRBJ1-2, with D maybe TRBD1 (5 bases). V dropped 8 bases and J dropped 0 bases, with 16 bases sitting between them. This CDR3 spans 15 amino acids. Germline lookup yields CDR1 LNHDA and CDR2 SQIVND (reference sequence).

The V gene is TRBV18, the J gene TRBJ2-5, with 9 bases identical to TRBD1. V was clipped by 0 bases and J by 4 bases; unmatched bases: 3. Germline V gene sequence: CDR1 KGHSH, CDR2 LQKENI. This CDR3 contains 15 residues. Here the CDR3 reads CASSPPDRGRETQYF. The DNA for the CDR3 is TGTGCCAGCTCACCACCGGACAGGGGCCGAGAGACCCAGTACTTC.

The genes are TRBV12-3 or TRBV12-4 and TRBJ2-7, with D possibly TRBD1 on 6 matching bases. V was clipped by 4 bases and J by 9 bases, with 16 bases between them. CDR3 length equals 13 residues. CDR3 in amino acids: CASSSGQFGGQYF. CDR3 nucleotides: TGTGCCAGCAGTTCCGGACAGTTTGGGGGGCAGTACTTC.

The chain uses TRBV5-4 and TRBJ2-6; tentatively, D is TRBD1 (6 bases). CDR1 and CDR2 from the germline V gene are SGHNT and YYREEE (reference sequence). CDR3 length: 17 residues. V was clipped by 4 bases and J by 0 bases, with 14 bases between them. The CDR3 nucleotides are TGTGCCAGCAGCCTGCCGACAGGTCACTCTGGGGCCAACGTCCTGACTTTC. This gives the protein CASSLPTGHSGANVLTF.

This chain uses TRBV5-5 with TRBJ1-1, with D maybe TRBD1 (6 bases). V lost 4 bases and J lost 5, with 12 bases in between. Germline lookup yields CDR1 SGHKS and CDR2 YYEKEE (reference sequence). The CDR3 spans 13 residues. CDR3 amino acids: CASSRGQMTEAFF. The CDR3 nucleotides are TGTGCCAGCAGCCGTGGACAGATGACTGAAGCTTTCTTT.

The DNA of the CDR3 is TGTGCCAGCAGTGAAGGAGGGCCATATTATTCCTATAGCAATCAGCCCCAGCATTTT. It codes for CASSEGGPYYSYSNQPQHF. The V and J genes are TRBV6-1 and TRBJ1-5, with unresolved D. The CDR3 runs to 19 residues. Between the trimmed V and J ends, which lost 1 base and 0 bases, there was a span of 19 bases. Germline loops: CDR1 MNHNS, CDR2 SASEGT.

The rearrangement uses TRBV5-4 and TRBJ1-1; 11 bases are shared with TRBD1. Trimming cost V 3 bases and J 10 bases; bases outside gene matches: 8. Germline V gene sequence: CDR1 SGHNT, CDR2 YYREEE (reference sequence). The CDR3 contains 14 residues. This CDR3 is CASSSLGQGGRAFF. The CDR3 coding sequence is TGTGCCAGCAGCTCCTTGGGACAGGGGGGACGAGCTTTCTTT.

The chain links TRBV6-2 or TRBV6-3 to TRBJ1-6, with D hard to call. Trimming took 2 bases from V and 8 from J, leaving 16 bases between them. CDR3 size: 16 residues. The germline V gene has CDR1 MNHEY and CDR2 SVGEGT. Written as DNA, the CDR3 is TGTGCCAGCAGTTACCATATGCGGAACTGGGATTCACCCCTCCACTTT. It yields the protein CASSYHMRNWDSPLHF.

This clone was seen a handful of times. The J gene is TRBJ2-7, the V gene TRBV30; tentative D call: TRBD2 (6 bases). The germline V gene encodes CDR1 GTSNPN and CDR2 SVGIG (reference sequence). The CDR3 consists of 14 residues. V lost 0 bases, J lost 2 bases, and 11 bases lay in between. The CDR3 loop is CAWSVLAGPYEQYF. The CDR3, as DNA: TGTGCCTGGAGTGTACTTGCGGGGCCCTACGAGCAGTACTTC.

The rearrangement joins TRBV6-5 to TRBJ2-7; D may be TRBD1 (6 bases). V shed 7 bases and J shed 2 bases, with 12 bases lying between them. Looked up from germline, CDR1 is MNHEY and CDR2 is SVGAGI. This CDR3 has 13 residues. The CDR3 region is CASMMDSAYEQYF. The DNA of the CDR3 is TGTGCCAGCATGATGGACAGCGCCTACGAGCAGTACTTC.

The V gene is TRBV5-5, the J gene TRBJ1-2, with D tentatively TRBD1 (6 bases). Germline CDR1 is SGHKS and CDR2 is YYEKEE (reference sequence). V was cut by 2 bases and J by 6 bases, with 17 bases left in between. The CDR3 length is 15 residues. In DNA, the CDR3 is TGTGCCAGCAGCTTACCGGGGGGCGGCGGAGATGGCTACACCTTC. Residues: CASSLPGGGGDGYTF.

About this clone itself: Other DNA sequences from this sample encode an identical CDR3 as well. V and J are TRBV6-5 and TRBJ1-1; tentatively, D is TRBD1 (5 bases). Germline-derived CDR1 and CDR2 are MNHEY and SVGAGI. The CDR3 consists of 15 residues. The V and J ends lost 0 bases and 0 bases respectively, with 8 bases between them. CDR3 protein: CASSYSGGLNTEAFF. The CDR3 DNA is TGTGCCAGCAGTTACTCCGGGGGGTTGAACACTGAAGCTTTCTTT.

The chain links TRBV10-3 to TRBJ2-7, with 7 bases matching TRBD1. CDR1 ENHRY and CDR2 SYGVKD come from the germline V gene. The V gene end was trimmed by 4 bases and the J gene end by 3 bases; junction bases not matched to a gene: 9. CDR3 size: 15 residues. The CDR3 region has the DNA TGTGCCATCAGTGTCTCTTTGACAGGGATCTACGAGCAGTACTTC. The encoded protein is CAISVSLTGIYEQYF.

The chain links TRBV10-3 to TRBJ2-3; D remains ambiguous. The CDR3 is made up of 16 amino acids. The germline gives CDR1 ENHRY, CDR2 SYGVKD. V was trimmed by 3 bases and J by 3 bases, leaving 16 bases between them. The CDR3 region is CAISEGYGGVTDTQYF. The CDR3 DNA reads as TGTGCCATCAGTGAAGGATACGGCGGTGTTACAGATACGCAGTATTTT.

V usage is TRBV19 and J usage is TRBJ1-5; D gene unclear. The CDR3 sequence is 14 residues long. Germline-derived CDR1 and CDR2 are LNHDA and SQIVND (reference sequence). The germline V and J ends were trimmed by 4 bases and 1 base, with 8 bases remaining between them. The CDR3 DNA sequence: TGTGCCAGTAGTACCGGCGGAAGCAATCAGCCCCAGCATTTT. Translating gives CASSTGGSNQPQHF.

The V and J genes are TRBV7-3 and TRBJ2-3, with 8 bases lining up with TRBD2. The J segment lost 1 base and the V segment lost 1 base, leaving 4 bases of the junction unmatched. CDR1 is SGHTA, CDR2 FQGTGA, per germline. The CDR3 loop spans 16 amino acids. CDR3 amino acids: CASSLNSGVGTDTQYF. The DNA of the CDR3 is TGTGCCAGCAGCTTAAATAGCGGGGTTGGCACAGATACGCAGTATTTT.

There are a few counts of this clone. The chain has TRBV7-9 and TRBJ2-5; a weak D match, TRBD2 (5 bases). Germline V lookup: CDR1 SEHNR, CDR2 FQNEAQ (reference sequence). V was clipped by 0 bases and J by 9 bases, with 8 bases between them. The CDR3 runs 12 residues. CDR3 in DNA: TGTGCCAGCAGCTTAGCTTGGGGAGCCCAGTACTTC. Translating it yields CASSLAWGAQYF. The whole variable domain, remainder taken from reference TRBV7-9 and TRBJ2-5, is DTGVSQNPRHKITKRGQNVTFRCDPISEHNRLYWYRQTLGQGPEFLTYFQNEAQLEKSRLLSDRFSAERPKGSFSTLEIQRTEQGDSAMYLCASSLAWGAQYFGPGTRLLVL.